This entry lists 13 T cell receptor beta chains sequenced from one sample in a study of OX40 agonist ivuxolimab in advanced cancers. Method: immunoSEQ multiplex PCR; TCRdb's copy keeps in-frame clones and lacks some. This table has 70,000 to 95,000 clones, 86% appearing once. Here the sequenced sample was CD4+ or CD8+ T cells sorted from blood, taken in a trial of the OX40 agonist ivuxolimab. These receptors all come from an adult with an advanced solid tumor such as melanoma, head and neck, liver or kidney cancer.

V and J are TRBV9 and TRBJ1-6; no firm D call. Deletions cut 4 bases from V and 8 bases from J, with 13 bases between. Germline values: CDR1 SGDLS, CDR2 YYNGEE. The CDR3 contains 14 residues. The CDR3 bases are TGTGCCAGCAGCTTGATAAAGGATTATTCACCCCTCCACTTT. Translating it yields CASSLIKDYSPLHF. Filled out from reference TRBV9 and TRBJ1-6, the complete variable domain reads DSGVTQTPKHLITATGQRVTLRCSPRSGDLSVYWYQQSLDQGLQFLIQYYNGEERAKGNILERFSAQQFPDLHSELNLSSLELGDSALYFCASSLIKDYSPLHFGNGTRLTVT.

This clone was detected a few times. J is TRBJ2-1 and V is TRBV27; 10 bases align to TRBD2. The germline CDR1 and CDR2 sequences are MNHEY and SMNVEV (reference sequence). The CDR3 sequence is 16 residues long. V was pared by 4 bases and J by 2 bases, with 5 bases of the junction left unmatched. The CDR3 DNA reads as TGTGCCAGCAGTTCCCTAGCGGGAGTGACCTACAATGAGCAGTTCTTC. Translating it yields CASSSLAGVTYNEQFF.

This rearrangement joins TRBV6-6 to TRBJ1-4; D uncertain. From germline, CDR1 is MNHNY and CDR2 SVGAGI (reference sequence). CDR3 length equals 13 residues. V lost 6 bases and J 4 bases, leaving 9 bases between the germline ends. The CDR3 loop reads CASRRRSNEKLFF. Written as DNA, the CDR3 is TGTGCCAGCAGGCGACGGAGTAATGAAAAACTGTTTTTT.

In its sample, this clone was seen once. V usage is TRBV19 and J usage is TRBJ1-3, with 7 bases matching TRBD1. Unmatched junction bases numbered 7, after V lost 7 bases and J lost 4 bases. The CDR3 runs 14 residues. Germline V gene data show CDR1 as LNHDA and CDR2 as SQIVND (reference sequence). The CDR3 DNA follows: TGTGCCAGTAAGGGGGCCCACGGGGGAAACACCATATATTTT. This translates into CASKGAHGGNTIYF.

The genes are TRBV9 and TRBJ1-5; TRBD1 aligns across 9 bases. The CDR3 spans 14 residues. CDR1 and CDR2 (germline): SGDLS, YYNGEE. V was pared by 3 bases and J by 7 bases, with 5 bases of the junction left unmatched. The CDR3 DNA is TGTGCCAGCAGCGCAACAGGGGGCGGCCAGCCCCAGCATTTT. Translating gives CASSATGGGQPQHF.

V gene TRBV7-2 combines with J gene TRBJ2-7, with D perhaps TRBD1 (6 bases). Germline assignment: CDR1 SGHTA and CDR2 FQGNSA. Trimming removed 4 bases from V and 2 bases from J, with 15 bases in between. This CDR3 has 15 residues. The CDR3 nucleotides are TGTGCCAGCAGCTCCAACGACAGGCCGCCCTACGAGCAGTACTTC. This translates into CASSSNDRPPYEQYF.

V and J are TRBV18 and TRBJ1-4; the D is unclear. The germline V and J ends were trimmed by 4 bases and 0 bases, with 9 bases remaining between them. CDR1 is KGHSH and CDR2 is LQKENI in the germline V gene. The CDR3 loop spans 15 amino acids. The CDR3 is CASSLQMATNEKLFF. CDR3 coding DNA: TGTGCCAGCTCACTACAGATGGCAACTAATGAAAAACTGTTTTTT.

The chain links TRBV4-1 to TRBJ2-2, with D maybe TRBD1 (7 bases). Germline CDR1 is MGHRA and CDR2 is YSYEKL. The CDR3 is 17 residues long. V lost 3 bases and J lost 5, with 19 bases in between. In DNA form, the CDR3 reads TGCGCCAGCAGCCAGGCGGGAACCAGGGGGACAACCGGGGAGCTGTTTTTT. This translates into CASSQAGTRGTTGELFF.

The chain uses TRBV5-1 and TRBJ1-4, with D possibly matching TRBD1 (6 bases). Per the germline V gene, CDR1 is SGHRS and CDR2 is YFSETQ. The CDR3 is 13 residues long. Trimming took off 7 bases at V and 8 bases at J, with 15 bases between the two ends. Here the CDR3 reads CASARGGAEKLFF. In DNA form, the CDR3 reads TGCGCCAGCGCGAGGGGGGGGGCAGAAAAACTGTTTTTT.

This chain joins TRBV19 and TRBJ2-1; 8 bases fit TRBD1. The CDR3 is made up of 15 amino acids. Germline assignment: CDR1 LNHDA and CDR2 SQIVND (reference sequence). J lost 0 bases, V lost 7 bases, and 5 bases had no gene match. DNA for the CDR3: TGTGCCAGTACCTCCGGGACAGGCTCCTACAATGAGCAGTTCTTC. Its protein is CASTSGTGSYNEQFF. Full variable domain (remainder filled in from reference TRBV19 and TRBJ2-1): DGGITQSPKYLFRKEGQNVTLSCEQNLNHDAMYWYRQDPGQGLRLIYYSQIVNDFQKGDIAEGYSVSREKKESFPLTVTSAQKNPTAFYLCASTSGTGSYNEQFFGPGTRLTVL.

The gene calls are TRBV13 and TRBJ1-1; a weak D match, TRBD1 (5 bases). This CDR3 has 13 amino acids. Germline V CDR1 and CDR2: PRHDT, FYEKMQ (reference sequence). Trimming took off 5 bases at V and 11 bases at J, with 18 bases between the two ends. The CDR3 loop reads CASSPYGLGDAFF. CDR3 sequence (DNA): TGTGCCAGCAGCCCGTATGGGTTAGGGGACGCTTTCTTT.

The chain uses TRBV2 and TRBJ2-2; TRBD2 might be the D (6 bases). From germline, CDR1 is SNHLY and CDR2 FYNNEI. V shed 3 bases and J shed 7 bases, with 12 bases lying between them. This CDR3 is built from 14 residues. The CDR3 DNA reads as TGTGCCAGCAGTGATGGAGGGGTCGTCGGGGAGCTGTTTTTT. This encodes CASSDGGVVGELFF.

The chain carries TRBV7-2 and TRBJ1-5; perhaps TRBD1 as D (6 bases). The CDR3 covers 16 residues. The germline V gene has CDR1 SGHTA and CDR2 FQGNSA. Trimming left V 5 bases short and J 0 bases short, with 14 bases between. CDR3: CASSKQGGLSNQPQHF. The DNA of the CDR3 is TGTGCCAGCAGCAAACAGGGTGGGCTTAGCAATCAGCCCCAGCATTTT. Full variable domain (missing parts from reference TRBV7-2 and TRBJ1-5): GAGVSQSPSNKVTEKGKDVELRCDPISGHTALYWYRQSLGQGLEFLIYFQGNSAPDKSGLPSDRFSAERTGGSVSTLTIQRTQQEDSAVYLCASSKQGGLSNQPQHFGDGTRLSIL.